Shown below are 30 T cell receptor beta chains from a single sample sequenced in a study of T cells in Graves' hyperthyroidism and ophthalmopathy (dated 2019 in TCRdb). Libraries were constructed by multiplex PCR. This sample was sequenced with an Illumina HiSeq 2000. TCR beta CDR3 regions were amplified from RNA transcripts. The first round of RT-PCR for the TCR CDR3 was performed with the HTBI primer set and the Qiagen OneStep RT-PCR kit. TCRdb itself trimmed the public reads at Q25 with fastp, ran MiXCR and retained productive beta chains. Rows with one shared CDR3 protein collapse into an entry with the most common genes and DNA. For this sample there are 300,000 to 450,000 distinct CDR3 sequences; roughly 20% appear just once. Jointly, the top ten make up 15% to 18% of the sample. Sequencing used blood. These receptors originate from a woman between 40 and 50 years old with Graves' ophthalmopathy.

This clonotype was detected ten times or more. The genes are TRBV20-1 and TRBJ2-3; D remains unclear. The CDR3 runs to 18 residues. Looked up from germline, CDR1 is DFQATT and CDR2 is SNEGSKA (reference sequence). V was trimmed by 1 base and J by 0 bases, leaving 20 bases between them. The DNA of the CDR3 is TGCAGTGCTAGAGGGAGACAAACTTCAAGTGCAAGCACAGATACGCAGTATTTT. It specifies CSARGRQTSSASTDTQYF.

This clonotype was seen repeatedly, ten times or more. The gene calls are TRBV12-3 or TRBV12-4 and TRBJ1-6; D gene uncertain. The CDR3 has 16 amino acids. V lost 6 bases and J lost 1, with 13 bases in between. CDR3 nucleotide sequence: TGTGCCAGCAGCCCCAAACGAGAGTCCTATAATTCACCCCTCCACTTT. It translates to CASSPKRESYNSPLHF.

This clonotype was picked up many times. This sequence joins TRBV6-5 and TRBJ2-7; unclear D gene. The germline V gene encodes CDR1 MNHEY and CDR2 SVGAGI. The CDR3 consists of 14 residues. Trimming took 6 bases from V and 3 from J, leaving 15 bases between them. This CDR3 is CASRAGLTYYEQYF. CDR3 nucleotide sequence: TGTGCCAGCAGGGCCGGCCTTACATACTACGAGCAGTACTTC.

This clonotype was counted between two and nine times. V gene TRBV6-5 combines with J gene TRBJ1-3; D gene uncertain. Per germline, CDR1 MNHEY and CDR2 SVGAGI. Trimming stripped 0 bases from V and 0 bases from J, with 12 bases between. This CDR3 contains 17 residues. For the CDR3, the DNA is TGTGCCAGCAGTTACTCTTTTTCGGAGTTCTCTGGAAACACCATATATTTT. Amino acid sequence: CASSYSFSEFSGNTIYF.

This clonotype was observed once. The chain uses TRBV6-1 and TRBJ1-2; the D gene is possibly TRBD1 (5 bases). Germline-derived CDR1 and CDR2 are MNHNS and SASEGT. Between the trimmed V and J ends, which lost 6 bases and 6 bases, there was a span of 14 bases. This CDR3 has 13 residues. The CDR3, as DNA: TGTGCCAGCAGAACCCCCGGGGCGCATGGCTACACCTTC. Amino acid sequence: CASRTPGAHGYTF.

This clonotype was counted at least ten times. V is TRBV20-1 and J is TRBJ1-1; 8 bases match TRBD1. After removal of 5 bases from V and 4 bases from J, the junction contained 6 bases not matched to a gene. CDR3 size: 13 residues. Germline V gene lookup returns CDR1 DFQATT and CDR2 SNEGSKA (reference sequence). The CDR3 reads CSARFTGGTEAFF. The CDR3 DNA reads TGCAGTGCTCGATTCACAGGGGGCACTGAAGCTTTCTTT.

The V call is TRBV10-3, the J call TRBJ2-5; 10 nucleotides agree with TRBD1. Germline V gene data show CDR1 as ENHRY and CDR2 as SYGVKD. V shed 6 bases and J 12 bases; nucleotides not matched to a gene: 7. This CDR3 is 12 amino acids long. The CDR3 bases are TGTGCCATCAGCCGGACAGGGGGTGATAAGTACTTC. Amino acid sequence: CAISRTGGDKYF.

The gene calls are TRBV28 and TRBJ2-2; 9 bases align to TRBD1. Losses at the gene ends were 6 bases for V and 8 bases for J; bases not matched to a gene: 13. This CDR3 comprises 16 residues. Germline V gene lookup returns CDR1 MDHEN and CDR2 SYDVKM. CDR3 nucleotides: TGTGCCAGCAGACGATCCGGGACAGGGTCGACGGGGGAGCTGTTTTTT. Translated, it gives CASRRSGTGSTGELFF.

The V call is TRBV19, the J call TRBJ1-5; D is unclear. The CDR3 spans 14 residues. The V gene's germline CDR1 is LNHDA and CDR2 SQIVND (reference sequence). Trimming left V 7 bases short and J 7 bases short, with 17 bases between. In DNA, the CDR3 is TGTGCCAGTACCTCCAGAACGGGTTTCCAGCCCCAGCATTTT. Amino acids: CASTSRTGFQPQHF.

This clonotype was found many times. The chain combines TRBV30 with TRBJ2-7, with 9 bases identical to TRBD2. Unmatched junction bases numbered 10, after V lost 7 bases and J lost 6 bases. CDR3 length: 13 residues. CDR1 and CDR2 from the germline V gene are GTSNPN and SVGIG (reference sequence). The CDR3 spells CALKRGLASEQYF. DNA for the CDR3: TGTGCCTTGAAAAGGGGACTAGCAAGCGAGCAGTACTTC. Full variable domain (rest looked up from reference TRBV30 and TRBJ2-7): SQTIHQWPATLVQPVGSPLSLECTVEGTSNPNLYWYRQAAGRGLQLLFYSVGIGQISSEVPQNLSASRPQDRQFILSSKKLLLSDSGFYLCALKRGLASEQYFGPGTRLTVT.

This clonotype was counted many times. This chain connects TRBV15 to TRBJ1-5; a possible D gene is TRBD1 (5 bases). CDR3 length: 13 residues. Germline loops: CDR1 LNHNV, CDR2 YYDKDF (reference sequence). V was pared by 5 bases and J by 4 bases, with 9 bases between. The CDR3 is CATSGTANQPQHF. The CDR3 coding sequence is TGTGCCACCAGCGGGACTGCTAATCAGCCCCAGCATTTT. The full variable domain, with the rest looked up from reference TRBV15 and TRBJ1-5, is DAMVIQNPRYQVTQFGKPVTLSCSQTLNHNVMYWYQQKSSQAPKLLFHYYDKDFNNEADTPDNFQSRRPNTSFCFLDIRSPGLGDTAMYLCATSGTANQPQHFGDGTRLSIL.

Ten or more counts support this clonotype. This sequence joins TRBV11-2 and TRBJ2-7; no clear D. Germline V lookup: CDR1 SGHAT, CDR2 FQNNGV. The length of the CDR3 is 15 residues. V was pared by 1 base and J by 0 bases, with 10 bases between. The CDR3 sequence: CASSLVVRNSYEQYF. In DNA, the CDR3 is TGTGCCAGCAGCTTAGTAGTCAGAAACTCCTACGAGCAGTACTTC.

This clonotype was picked up many times. V gene TRBV20-1 combines with J gene TRBJ1-1; perhaps TRBD1 as D (6 bases). The length of the CDR3 is 16 residues. Germline V gives CDR1 DFQATT, CDR2 SNEGSKA (reference sequence). The ends were cut back, 0 bases at V and 4 bases at J, with 18 bases in the middle. CDR3 amino acids: CSARDSWSGALTEAFF. The CDR3 DNA reads as TGCAGTGCTAGAGATAGTTGGTCAGGGGCGCTCACTGAAGCTTTCTTT.

This chain uses TRBV10-1 with TRBJ1-1, with TRBD1 matching over 9 bases. Per germline, CDR1 WNHNN and CDR2 SYGVQD (reference sequence). The CDR3 has 15 residues. The trim removed 4 bases at V and 6 bases at J, leaving 9 bases unmatched. CDR3: CASSARDRVWAEAFF. The DNA of the CDR3 is TGCGCCAGCAGTGCCCGGGACAGGGTTTGGGCTGAAGCTTTCTTT.

V gene TRBV6-1 combines with J gene TRBJ2-5, with D unclear. Trimming took 7 bases from V and 5 from J, leaving 17 bases between them. The germline V gene has CDR1 MNHNS and CDR2 SASEGT. The CDR3 has 14 amino acids. CDR3 coding DNA: TGTGCCAGCACCCCGGCCCCGGTGGGGGAGACCCAGTACTTC. The encoded protein is CASTPAPVGETQYF.

This clonotype was recorded many times. This chain uses TRBV14 with TRBJ2-7, with 13 nucleotides matching TRBD2. Germline V gene sequence: CDR1 SGHDN, CDR2 FVKESK. The CDR3 loop spans 19 amino acids. Trimming removed 1 base from V and 2 bases from J; junction bases left unmatched: 11. The CDR3 is CASSQGQLAGGFRAYEQYF. DNA for the CDR3: TGTGCCAGCAGCCAAGGTCAACTAGCGGGAGGGTTCCGGGCCTACGAGCAGTACTTC.

This clonotype was counted at least ten times. The rearrangement links TRBV28 to TRBJ1-1; no firm D call. The CDR3 totals 12 residues. V gave up 7 bases and J gave up 9 bases, with 15 bases separating them. Germline assignment: CDR1 MDHEN and CDR2 SYDVKM. The CDR3 coding sequence is TGTGCCAGCACCTCCCCGGACCTCAAAGCTTTCTTT. Translated, it gives CASTSPDLKAFF.

Many counts were recorded for this clonotype. This chain connects TRBV5-6 to TRBJ2-2; no firm D call. CDR3 length: 13 residues. V was trimmed by 3 bases and J by 1 base, leaving 4 bases between them. Germline V gene lookup returns CDR1 SGHDT and CDR2 YYEEEE. In DNA, the CDR3 is TGTGCCAGCAGCTCCGAGAACACCGGGGAGCTGTTTTTT. It specifies CASSSENTGELFF.

In this sample, this clonotype turned up many times. The rearrangement joins TRBV15 to TRBJ2-7; the D gene is possibly TRBD2 (6 bases). Per germline, CDR1 LNHNV and CDR2 YYDKDF (reference sequence). The length of the CDR3 is 15 residues. V gave up 3 bases and J gave up 1 base, with 13 bases separating them. This CDR3 reads CATSRDPGSSYEQYF. The CDR3 coding sequence is TGTGCCACCAGCAGGGACCCCGGGAGTTCCTACGAGCAGTACTTC.

Ten or more counts support this clonotype. The chain recombines TRBV28 with TRBJ2-5; D possibly corresponds to TRBD1 (7 bases). Germline V gene sequence: CDR1 MDHEN, CDR2 SYDVKM. CDR3 size: 14 residues. Trimming stripped 6 bases from V and 4 bases from J, with 15 bases between. The CDR3 is CASSRQQGGETQYF. DNA of the CDR3: TGTGCCAGCAGCAGACAGCAGGGGGGAGAGACCCAGTACTTC.

Ten or more counts support this clonotype. The rearrangement links TRBV6-1 to TRBJ2-7; the D gene is possibly TRBD1 (6 bases). Germline values: CDR1 MNHNS, CDR2 SASEGT. This CDR3 is 13 amino acids long. The germline V and J ends were trimmed by 3 bases and 6 bases, with 12 bases remaining between them. The CDR3 coding sequence is TGTGCCAGCAGTGACCGGACAGACCTCGAGCAGTACTTC. This translates into CASSDRTDLEQYF.

Ten or more counts support this clonotype. It may be a read error: a sequence one base away is much more abundant. The chain has TRBV27 and TRBJ1-2, with D unclear. CDR1 and CDR2 from the germline V gene are MNHEY and SMNVEV (reference sequence). The CDR3 totals 13 residues. In DNA form, the CDR3 reads TGTGCCGGCAGTTTTCACAGCTCCAATGGCTACACCTTC. Protein sequence: CAGSFHSSNGYTF.

This clonotype was recorded many times. The CDR3 here is CASSEAQTGTSGRAYEQYF. CDR3 DNA: TGTGCCAGCAGTGAAGCGCAGACCGGGACTAGCGGGAGGGCCTACGAGCAGTACTTC. This chain joins TRBV6-1 and TRBJ2-7; TRBD2 matches 16 bases. Germline V gene data show CDR1 as MNHNS and CDR2 as SASEGT. The CDR3 has 19 amino acids. After removal of 0 bases from V and 2 bases from J, the junction contained 7 bases not matched to a gene.

This clonotype has at least ten counts. The chain carries TRBV28 and TRBJ2-7; TRBD2 aligns across 11 bases. The CDR3 sequence is 16 residues long. The V gene end was trimmed by 5 bases and the J gene end by 1 base; junction bases not matched to a gene: 7. Germline CDR1 is MDHEN and CDR2 is SYDVKM. The CDR3 DNA reads as TGTGCCAGCAGTCAACCTGGGACTAGCGGATCCTACGAGCAGTACTTC. As protein: CASSQPGTSGSYEQYF. The full variable domain, in which reference TRBV28 and TRBJ2-7 provide the parts outside the CDR3, is DVKVTQSSRYLVKRTGEKVFLECVQDMDHENMFWYRQDPGLGLRLIYFSYDVKMKEKGDIPEGYSVSREKKERFSLILESASTNQTSMYLCASSQPGTSGSYEQYFGPGTRLTVT.

This clonotype was observed a few times. The chain employs TRBV5-1 and TRBJ2-7, with 9 bases matching TRBD2. The germline CDR1 and CDR2 sequences are SGHRS and YFSETQ. The CDR3 length is 22 residues. V lost 5 bases and J lost 0; bases outside the gene matches: 27. The CDR3 bases are TGCGCCAGCAGTCCGCCGACAGCCTGGACTAGCGATTTCAGGATGGGCTCCTACGAGCAGTACTTC. Residues: CASSPPTAWTSDFRMGSYEQYF.

This clonotype was recorded many times. The chain uses TRBV11-1 and TRBJ2-6, with TRBD1 matching 12 bases. The V segment lost 4 bases and the J segment 2 bases; nucleotides outside the gene matches: 6. The CDR3 spans 18 residues. The germline V gene encodes CDR1 SGHAT and CDR2 FQDESV (reference sequence). CDR3 bases: TGTGCCAGCAGCTCATCCGGGACAGGGGGCACTGGGGCCAACGTCCTGACTTTC. Its protein is CASSSSGTGGTGANVLTF.

This clonotype was seen many times. The J gene is TRBJ2-2, the V gene TRBV6-5; D ambiguous. Looked up from germline, CDR1 is MNHEY and CDR2 is SVGAGI. Between the trimmed V and J ends, which lost 7 bases and 7 bases, there was a span of 10 bases. The CDR3 runs to 12 residues. CDR3 residues: CASNGLNGELFF. Here the CDR3 DNA reads TGTGCCAGCAACGGCCTAAACGGGGAGCTGTTTTTT.

This clonotype was recorded at least ten times. The chain combines TRBV2 with TRBJ1-2; TRBD1 agrees at 11 bases. CDR1 is SNHLY, CDR2 FYNNEI, per germline. This CDR3 comprises 15 residues. V lost 4 bases, J lost 5 bases, and 6 bases stayed unmatched. The CDR3 protein is CASSGGQGAFYGYTF. The CDR3 region has the DNA TGTGCCAGCAGTGGAGGACAGGGGGCGTTTTATGGCTACACCTTC.

There are many counts of this clonotype. The chain uses TRBV6-1 and TRBJ2-2; 8 bases line up with TRBD1. The CDR3 has 14 amino acids. V gave up 6 bases and J gave up 6 bases; unmatched junction bases: 6. CDR1 MNHNS and CDR2 SASEGT come from the germline V gene. CDR3 nucleotide sequence: TGTGCCAGCAGATTCGGACAGGGTCCCGGGGAGCTGTTTTTT. Its translation is CASRFGQGPGELFF.

This clonotype was detected many times. V and J are TRBV28 and TRBJ1-5; 9 bases line up with TRBD1. The CDR3 runs to 15 residues. Germline V lookup: CDR1 MDHEN, CDR2 SYDVKM. The V segment lost 1 base and the J segment 4 bases; nucleotides outside the gene matches: 2. The CDR3 DNA reads as TGTGCCAGCAGTTTATTACAGGGGGCGAATCAGCCCCAGCATTTT. Protein sequence: CASSLLQGANQPQHF.